This T cell receptor beta chain emerged from a study of cytomegalovirus exposure and HLA in healthy donors. Study conclusions and caveats: Some public TCRs appeared in many individuals, while most sequences were rare.

The length of the CDR3 is 13 residues. Germline V CDR1 and CDR2: SNHLY, FYNNEI. The V end lost 2 bases, the J end lost 6 bases, and 11 bases lay between the germline ends. TCRdb keeps only in-frame clones here, not all; method: immunoSEQ multiplex PCR. The sample records about 220,000 clones, approximately 87% being singletons. This clone was seen only a few times. Its antigen is not identified. The chain couples TRBV2 to TRBJ2-7; D may be TRBD1 (5 bases). This clonotype was obtained from a man aged 18 to 30 in good health and CMV-seronegative. Specimen: PBMCs. CDR3: CASSEQGSSEQYF. As DNA, the CDR3 is TGTGCCAGCAGTGAACAGGGAAGCTCCGAGCAGTACTTC.